This TCR beta chain was sequenced for a study of T cell responses to AZD1222 COVID-19 vaccine. Profiling relied on immunoSEQ multiplex PCR, and the TCRdb table lists in-frame clones only, not all of them. The table shows more than 150,000 clones, with 80% to 95% occurring only once. Concerning this clone itself: Its antigen is currently unknown.

The analysis combined second doses at about 4 or about 12 weeks. Findings and caveats of the study: Per reports, nearly half of all spike-specific TCRs target regions that are unmutated in variants. In a largely white British group with more females than males, clonal diversity was possibly underestimated.

The sequencing here drew on peripheral blood, taken 28 days after the second AZD1222 dose. This clonotype was obtained from an adult who received the AZD1222 COVID-19 vaccine.

The DNA of the CDR3 is TGTGCCAGCAGTTCGACAGGGGAGGATGGCTACACCTTC. Protein product: CASSSTGEDGYTF. The chain uses TRBV6-5 and TRBJ1-2, with TRBD1 matching over 8 bases. Unmatched junction bases numbered 4, after V lost 4 bases and J lost 6 bases. Germline assignment: CDR1 MNHEY and CDR2 SVGAGI. The CDR3 extends over 13 amino acids.